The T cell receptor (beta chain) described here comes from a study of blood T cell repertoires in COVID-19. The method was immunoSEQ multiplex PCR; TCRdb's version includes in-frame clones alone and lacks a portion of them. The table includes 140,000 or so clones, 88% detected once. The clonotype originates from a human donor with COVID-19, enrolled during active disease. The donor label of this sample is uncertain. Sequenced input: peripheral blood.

CDR3 in amino acids: CAISEYSDTGELFF. CDR3 bases: TGTGCCATCAGTGAGTACAGTGACACCGGGGAGCTGTTTTTT. The rearrangement links TRBV10-3 to TRBJ2-2; D is unclear. CDR1 is ENHRY, CDR2 SYGVKD, per germline. The V and J ends lost 1 base and 3 bases respectively, with 6 bases between them. The CDR3 consists of 14 residues.